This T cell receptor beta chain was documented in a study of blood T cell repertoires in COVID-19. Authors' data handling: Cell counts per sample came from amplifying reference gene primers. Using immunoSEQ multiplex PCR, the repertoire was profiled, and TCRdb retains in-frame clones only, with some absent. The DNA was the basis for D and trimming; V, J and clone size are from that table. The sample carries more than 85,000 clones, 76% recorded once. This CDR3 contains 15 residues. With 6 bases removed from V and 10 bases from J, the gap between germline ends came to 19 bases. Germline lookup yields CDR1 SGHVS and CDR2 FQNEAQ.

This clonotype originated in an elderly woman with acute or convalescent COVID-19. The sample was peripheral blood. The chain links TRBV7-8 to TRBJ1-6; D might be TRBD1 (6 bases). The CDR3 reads CASRQGRLPESPLHF. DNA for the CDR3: TGTGCCAGCAGGCAGGGGCGGCTCCCTGAGTCACCCCTCCACTTT.